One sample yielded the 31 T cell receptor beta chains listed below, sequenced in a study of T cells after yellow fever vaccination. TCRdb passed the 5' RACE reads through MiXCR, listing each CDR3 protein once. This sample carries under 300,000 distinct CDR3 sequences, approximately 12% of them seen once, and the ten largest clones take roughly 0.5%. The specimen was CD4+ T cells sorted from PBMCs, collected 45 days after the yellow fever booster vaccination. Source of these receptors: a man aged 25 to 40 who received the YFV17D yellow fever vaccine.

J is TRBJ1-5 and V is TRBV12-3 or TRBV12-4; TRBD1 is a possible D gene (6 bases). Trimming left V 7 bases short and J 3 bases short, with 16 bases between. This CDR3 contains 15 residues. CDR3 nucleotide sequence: TGTGCCAGCACCTGGGGGCCGGGTATCAATCAGCCCCAGCATTTT. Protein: CASTWGPGINQPQHF.

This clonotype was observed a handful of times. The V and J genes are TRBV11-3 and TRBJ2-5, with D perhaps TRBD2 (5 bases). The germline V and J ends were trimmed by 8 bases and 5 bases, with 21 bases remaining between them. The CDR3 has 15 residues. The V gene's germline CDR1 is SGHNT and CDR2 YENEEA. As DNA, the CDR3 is TGTGCCAGCGGCATAAATCGGGGTTACATGGAGACCCAGTACTTC. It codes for CASGINRGYMETQYF.

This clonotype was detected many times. CDR3 loop: CSTRDSGGPNEQFF. The CDR3 DNA follows: TGCAGCACCCGGGATAGCGGGGGTCCCAATGAGCAGTTCTTC. The genes are TRBV29-1 and TRBJ2-1; 9 bases match TRBD2. This CDR3 spans 14 amino acids. Germline values: CDR1 SQVTM, CDR2 ANQGSEA. V was pared by 8 bases and J by 6 bases, with 11 bases of the junction left unmatched.

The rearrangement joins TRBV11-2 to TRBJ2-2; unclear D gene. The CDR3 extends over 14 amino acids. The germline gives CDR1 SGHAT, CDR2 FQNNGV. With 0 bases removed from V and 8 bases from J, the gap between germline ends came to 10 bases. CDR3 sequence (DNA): TGTGCCAGCAGCTTAGATAGATATTCGGGGGAGCTGTTTTTT. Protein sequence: CASSLDRYSGELFF.

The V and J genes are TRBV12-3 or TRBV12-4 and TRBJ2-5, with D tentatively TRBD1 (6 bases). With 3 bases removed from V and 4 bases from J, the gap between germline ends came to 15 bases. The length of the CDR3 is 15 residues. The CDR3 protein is CASSFLQGDLETQYF. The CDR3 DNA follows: TGTGCCAGCAGTTTCCTACAGGGAGACCTAGAGACCCAGTACTTC.

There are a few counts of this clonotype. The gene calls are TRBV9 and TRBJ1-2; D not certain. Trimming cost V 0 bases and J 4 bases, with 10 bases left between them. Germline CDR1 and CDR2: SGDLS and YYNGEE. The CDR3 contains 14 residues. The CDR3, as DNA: TGTGCCAGCAGCGTAGGCCAGACTCCCTATGGCTACACCTTC. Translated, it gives CASSVGQTPYGYTF.

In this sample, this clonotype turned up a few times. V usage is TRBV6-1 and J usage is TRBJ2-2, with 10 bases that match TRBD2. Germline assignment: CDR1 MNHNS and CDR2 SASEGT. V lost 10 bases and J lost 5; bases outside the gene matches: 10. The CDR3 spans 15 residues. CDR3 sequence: CATTNGLAATGELFF. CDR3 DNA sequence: TGTGCCACAACGAATGGACTAGCGGCTACCGGGGAGCTGTTTTTT.

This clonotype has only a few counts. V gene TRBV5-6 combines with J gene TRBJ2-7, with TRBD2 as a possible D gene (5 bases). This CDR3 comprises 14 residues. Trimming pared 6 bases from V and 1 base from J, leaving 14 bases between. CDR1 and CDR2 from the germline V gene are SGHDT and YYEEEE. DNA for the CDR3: TGTGCCAGCACGCCGTTGGGGAGATCCTACGAGCAGTACTTC. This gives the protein CASTPLGRSYEQYF.

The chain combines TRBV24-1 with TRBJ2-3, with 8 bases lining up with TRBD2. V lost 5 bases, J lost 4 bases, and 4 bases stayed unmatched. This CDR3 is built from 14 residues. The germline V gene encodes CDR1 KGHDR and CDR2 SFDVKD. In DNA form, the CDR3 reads TGTGCCACCAGTGCTGGAGCGGGAGCAGATACGCAGTATTTT. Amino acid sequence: CATSAGAGADTQYF.

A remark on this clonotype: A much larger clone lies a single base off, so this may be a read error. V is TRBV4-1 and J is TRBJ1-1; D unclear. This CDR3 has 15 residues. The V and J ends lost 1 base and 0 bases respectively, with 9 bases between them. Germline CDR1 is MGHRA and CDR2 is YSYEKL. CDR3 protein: CASSQAQRMNTEAFF. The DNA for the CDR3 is TGCGCCAGCAGCCAAGCACAGAGGATGAACACTGAAGCTTTCTTT.

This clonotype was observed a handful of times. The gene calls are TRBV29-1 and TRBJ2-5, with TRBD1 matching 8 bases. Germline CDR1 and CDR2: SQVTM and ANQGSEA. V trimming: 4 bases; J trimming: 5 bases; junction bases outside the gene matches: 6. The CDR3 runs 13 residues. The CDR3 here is CSVGGQVGETQYF. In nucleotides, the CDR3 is TGCAGCGTTGGGGGACAGGTCGGGGAGACCCAGTACTTC. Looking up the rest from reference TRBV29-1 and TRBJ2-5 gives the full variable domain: SAVISQKPSRDICQRGTSLTIQCQVDSQVTMMFWYRQQPGQSLTLIATANQGSEATYESGFVIDKFPISRPNLTFSTLTVSNMSPEDSSIYLCSVGGQVGETQYFGPGTRLLVL.

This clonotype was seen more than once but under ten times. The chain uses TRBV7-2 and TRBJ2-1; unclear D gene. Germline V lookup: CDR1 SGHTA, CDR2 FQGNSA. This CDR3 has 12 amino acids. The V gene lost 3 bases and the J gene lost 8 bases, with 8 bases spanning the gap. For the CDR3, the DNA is TGTGCCAGCAGCTTTAGTTTGGATGAGCAGTTCTTC. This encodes CASSFSLDEQFF.

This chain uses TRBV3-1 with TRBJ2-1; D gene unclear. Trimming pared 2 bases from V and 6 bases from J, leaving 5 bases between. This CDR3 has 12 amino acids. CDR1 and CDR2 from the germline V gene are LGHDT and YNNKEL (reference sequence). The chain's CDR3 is CASSQTSNEQFF. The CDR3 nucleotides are TGTGCCAGCAGCCAAACGTCCAATGAGCAGTTCTTC.

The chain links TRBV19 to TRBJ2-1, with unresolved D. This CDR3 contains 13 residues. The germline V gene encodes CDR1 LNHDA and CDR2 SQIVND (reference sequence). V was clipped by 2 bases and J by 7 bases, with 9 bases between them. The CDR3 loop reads CASSIFQMNEQFF. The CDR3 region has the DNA TGTGCCAGTAGTATATTTCAAATGAATGAGCAGTTCTTC.

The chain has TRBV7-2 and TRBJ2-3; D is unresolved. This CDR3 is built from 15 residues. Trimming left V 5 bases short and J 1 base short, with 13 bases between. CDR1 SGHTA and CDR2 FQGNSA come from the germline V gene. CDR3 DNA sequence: TGTGCCAGCAGCGACATCGGAGTCGGCACAGATACGCAGTATTTT. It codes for CASSDIGVGTDTQYF. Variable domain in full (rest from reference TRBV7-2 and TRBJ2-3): GAGVSQSPSNKVTEKGKDVELRCDPISGHTALYWYRQSLGQGLEFLIYFQGNSAPDKSGLPSDRFSAERTGGSVSTLTIQRTQQEDSAVYLCASSDIGVGTDTQYFGPGTRLTVL.

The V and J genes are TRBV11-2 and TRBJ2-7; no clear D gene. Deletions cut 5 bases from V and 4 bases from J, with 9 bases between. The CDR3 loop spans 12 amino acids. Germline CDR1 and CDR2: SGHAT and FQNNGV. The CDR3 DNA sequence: TGTGCCAGCAGCCGAGGAAGGTACGAGCAGTACTTC. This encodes CASSRGRYEQYF.

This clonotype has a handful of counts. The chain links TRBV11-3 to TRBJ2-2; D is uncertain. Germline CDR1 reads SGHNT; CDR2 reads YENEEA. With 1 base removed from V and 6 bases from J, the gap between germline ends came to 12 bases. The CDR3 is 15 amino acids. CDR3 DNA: TGTGCCAGCAGCTTAGGACTCGGGTTGGCCGGGGAGCTGTTTTTT. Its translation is CASSLGLGLAGELFF.

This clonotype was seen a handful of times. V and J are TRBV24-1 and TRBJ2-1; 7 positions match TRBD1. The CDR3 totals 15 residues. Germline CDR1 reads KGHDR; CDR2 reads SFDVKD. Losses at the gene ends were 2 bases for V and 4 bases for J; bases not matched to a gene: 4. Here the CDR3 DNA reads TGTGCCACCAGTGATTGGGTACAGGGGTACAATGAGCAGTTCTTC. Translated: CATSDWVQGYNEQFF.

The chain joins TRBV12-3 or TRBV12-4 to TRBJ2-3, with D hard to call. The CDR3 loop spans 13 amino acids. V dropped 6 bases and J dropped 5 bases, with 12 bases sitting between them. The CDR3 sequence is CASSLIEKDTQYF. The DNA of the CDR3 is TGTGCCAGCAGCTTAATCGAGAAAGATACGCAGTATTTT.

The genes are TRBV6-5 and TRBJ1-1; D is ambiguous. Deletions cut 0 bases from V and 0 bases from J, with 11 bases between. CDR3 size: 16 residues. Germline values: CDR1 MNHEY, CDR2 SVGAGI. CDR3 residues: CASSYSNGPMNTEAFF. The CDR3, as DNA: TGTGCCAGCAGTTACTCGAACGGACCGATGAACACTGAAGCTTTCTTT.

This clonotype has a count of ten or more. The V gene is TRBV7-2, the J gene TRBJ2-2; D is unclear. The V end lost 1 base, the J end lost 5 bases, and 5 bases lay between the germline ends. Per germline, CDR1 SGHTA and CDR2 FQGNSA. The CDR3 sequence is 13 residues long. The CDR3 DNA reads TGTGCCAGCAGCTTAGGGCATACCGGGGAGCTGTTTTTT. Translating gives CASSLGHTGELFF. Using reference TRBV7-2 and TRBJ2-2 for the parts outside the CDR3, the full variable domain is GAGVSQSPSNKVTEKGKDVELRCDPISGHTALYWYRQSLGQGLEFLIYFQGNSAPDKSGLPSDRFSAERTGGSVSTLTIQRTQQEDSAVYLCASSLGHTGELFFGEGSRLTVL.

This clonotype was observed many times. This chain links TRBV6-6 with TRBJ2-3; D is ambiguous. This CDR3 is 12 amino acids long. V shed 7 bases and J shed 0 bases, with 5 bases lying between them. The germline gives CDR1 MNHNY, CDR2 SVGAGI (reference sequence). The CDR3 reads CASTISTDTQYF. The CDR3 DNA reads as TGTGCCAGCACTATTAGCACAGATACGCAGTATTTT.

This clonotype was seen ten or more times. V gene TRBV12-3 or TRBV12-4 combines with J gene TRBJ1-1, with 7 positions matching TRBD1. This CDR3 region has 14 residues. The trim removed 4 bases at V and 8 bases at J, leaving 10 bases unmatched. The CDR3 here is CASSSEGGKMEAFF. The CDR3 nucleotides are TGTGCCAGCAGTTCGGAAGGGGGCAAAATGGAAGCTTTCTTT.

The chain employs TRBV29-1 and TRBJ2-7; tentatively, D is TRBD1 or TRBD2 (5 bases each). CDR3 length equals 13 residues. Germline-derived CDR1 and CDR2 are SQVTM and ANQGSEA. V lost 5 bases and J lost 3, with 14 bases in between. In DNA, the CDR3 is TGCAGCGTTTTTGCCGGGACCCACTACGAGCAGTACTTC. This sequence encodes CSVFAGTHYEQYF.

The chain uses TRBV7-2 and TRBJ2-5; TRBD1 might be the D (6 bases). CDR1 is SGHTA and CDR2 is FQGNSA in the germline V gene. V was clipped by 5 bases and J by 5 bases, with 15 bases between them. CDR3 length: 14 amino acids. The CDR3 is CASSLDSGRETQYF. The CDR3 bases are TGTGCCAGCAGCCTGGACAGTGGGCGGGAGACCCAGTACTTC.

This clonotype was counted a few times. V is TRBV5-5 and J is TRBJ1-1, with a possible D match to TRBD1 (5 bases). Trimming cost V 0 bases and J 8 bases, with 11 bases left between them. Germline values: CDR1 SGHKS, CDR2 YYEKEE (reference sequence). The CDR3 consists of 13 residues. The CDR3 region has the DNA TGTGCCAGCAGCTTGGAAGGGGTCGGGGAAGCTTTCTTT. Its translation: CASSLEGVGEAFF.

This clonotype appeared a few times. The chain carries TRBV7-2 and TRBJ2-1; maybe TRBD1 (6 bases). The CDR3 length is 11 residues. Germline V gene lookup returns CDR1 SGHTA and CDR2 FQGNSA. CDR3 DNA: TGTGAGGGGGTGGCCTACAATGAGCAGTTCTTC. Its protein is CEGVAYNEQFF. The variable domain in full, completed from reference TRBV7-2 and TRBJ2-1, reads GAGVSQSPSNKVTEKGKDVELRCDPISGHTALYWYRQSLGQGLEFLIYFQGNSAPDKSGLPSDRFSAERTGGSVSTLTIQRTQQEDSAVYLCEGVAYNEQFFGPGTRLTVL.

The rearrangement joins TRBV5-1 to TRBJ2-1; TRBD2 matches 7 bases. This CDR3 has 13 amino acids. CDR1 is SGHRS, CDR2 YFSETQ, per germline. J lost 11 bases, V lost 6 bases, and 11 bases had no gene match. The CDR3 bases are TGCGCCAGCACCTCTGGGACTACCCTAAAGCAGTTCTTC. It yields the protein CASTSGTTLKQFF.

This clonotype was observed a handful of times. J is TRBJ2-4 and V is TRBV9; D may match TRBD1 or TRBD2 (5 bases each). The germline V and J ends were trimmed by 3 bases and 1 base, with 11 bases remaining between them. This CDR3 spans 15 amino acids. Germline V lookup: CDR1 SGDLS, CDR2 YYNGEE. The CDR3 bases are TGTGCCAGCAGCGAACTAGGGGCGGCCAAAAACATTCAGTACTTC. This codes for CASSELGAAKNIQYF. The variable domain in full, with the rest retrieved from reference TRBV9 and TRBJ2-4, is DSGVTQTPKHLITATGQRVTLRCSPRSGDLSVYWYQQSLDQGLQFLIQYYNGEERAKGNILERFSAQQFPDLHSELNLSSLELGDSALYFCASSELGAAKNIQYFGAGTRLSVL.

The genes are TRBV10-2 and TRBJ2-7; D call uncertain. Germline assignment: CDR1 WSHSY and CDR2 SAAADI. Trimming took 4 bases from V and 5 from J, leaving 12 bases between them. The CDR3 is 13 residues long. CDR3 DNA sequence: TGCGCCAGCAGTGGTTCCGGACGAAACGAGCAGTACTTC. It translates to CASSGSGRNEQYF.

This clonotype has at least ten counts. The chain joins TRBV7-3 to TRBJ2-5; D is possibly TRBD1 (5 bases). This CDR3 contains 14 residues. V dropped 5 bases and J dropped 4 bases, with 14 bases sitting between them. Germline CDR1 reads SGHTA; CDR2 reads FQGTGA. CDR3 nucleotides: TGTGCCAGCAGCCTTGCAGGGCTGGGAGAGACCCAGTACTTC. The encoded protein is CASSLAGLGETQYF.